The clone carrying this T cell receptor (beta chain) has just one count. This sample was included in a study of chemoradiotherapy in HPV16-positive cancers. Produced via immunoSEQ multiplex PCR; TCRdb's table is partial and in-frame only. This table has more than 9,500 clones, 85% to 90% appearing once. CDR1 is SGHRS and CDR2 is YFSETQ in the germline V gene. The germline V and J ends were trimmed by 1 base and 1 base, with 5 bases remaining between them. The CDR3 covers 13 residues. This specimen consisted of blood, obtained from a patient who underwent chemoradiotherapy. This chain uses TRBV5-1 with TRBJ1-1, with D unresolved. The source of this sequence is a human donor with HPV-associated anogenital cancer. The CDR3 bases are TGCGCCAGCAGCTTGATTAAGAACACTGAAGCTTTCTTT. Its translation: CASSLIKNTEAFF.